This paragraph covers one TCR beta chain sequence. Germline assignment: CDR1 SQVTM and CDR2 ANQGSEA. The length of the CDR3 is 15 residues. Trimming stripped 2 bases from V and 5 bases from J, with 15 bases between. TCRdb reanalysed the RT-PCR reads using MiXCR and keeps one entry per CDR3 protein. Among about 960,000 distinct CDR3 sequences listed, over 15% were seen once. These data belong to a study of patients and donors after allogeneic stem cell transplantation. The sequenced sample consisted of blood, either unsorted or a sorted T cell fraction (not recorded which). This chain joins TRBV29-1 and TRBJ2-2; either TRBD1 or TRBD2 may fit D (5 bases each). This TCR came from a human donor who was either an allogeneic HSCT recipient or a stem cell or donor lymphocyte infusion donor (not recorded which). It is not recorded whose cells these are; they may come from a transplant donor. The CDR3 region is CSVEQGEMGTGELFF. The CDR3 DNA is TGCAGCGTTGAACAAGGGGAGATGGGGACCGGGGAGCTGTTTTTT.